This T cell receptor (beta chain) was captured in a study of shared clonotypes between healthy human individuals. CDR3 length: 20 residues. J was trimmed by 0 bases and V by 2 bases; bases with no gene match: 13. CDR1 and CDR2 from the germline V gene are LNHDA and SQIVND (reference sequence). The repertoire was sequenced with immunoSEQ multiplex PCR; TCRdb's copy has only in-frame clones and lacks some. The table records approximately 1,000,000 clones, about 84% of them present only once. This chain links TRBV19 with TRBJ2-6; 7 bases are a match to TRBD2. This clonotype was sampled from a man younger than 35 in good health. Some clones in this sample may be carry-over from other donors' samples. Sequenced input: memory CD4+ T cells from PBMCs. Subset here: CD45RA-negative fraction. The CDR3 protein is CASSIFFRGVKDSGANVLTF. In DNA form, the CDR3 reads TGTGCCAGTAGTATATTTTTTCGGGGGGTAAAAGACTCTGGGGCCAACGTCCTGACTTTC.